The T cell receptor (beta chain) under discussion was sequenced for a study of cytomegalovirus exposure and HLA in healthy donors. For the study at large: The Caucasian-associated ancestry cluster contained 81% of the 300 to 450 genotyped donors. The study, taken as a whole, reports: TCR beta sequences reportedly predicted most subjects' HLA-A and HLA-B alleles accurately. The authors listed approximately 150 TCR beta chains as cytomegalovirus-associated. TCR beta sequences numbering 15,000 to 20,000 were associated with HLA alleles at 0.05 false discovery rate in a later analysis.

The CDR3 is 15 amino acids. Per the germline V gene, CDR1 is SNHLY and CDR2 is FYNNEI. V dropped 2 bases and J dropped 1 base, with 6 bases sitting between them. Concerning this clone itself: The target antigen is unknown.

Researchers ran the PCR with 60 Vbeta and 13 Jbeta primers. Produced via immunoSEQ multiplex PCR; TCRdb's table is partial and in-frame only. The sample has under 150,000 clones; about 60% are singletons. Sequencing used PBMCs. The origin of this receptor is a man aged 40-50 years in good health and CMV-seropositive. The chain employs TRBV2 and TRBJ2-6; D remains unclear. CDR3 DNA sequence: TGTGCCAGCAGTGAACTCGTTTCTGGGGCCAACGTCCTGACTTTC. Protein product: CASSELVSGANVLTF.